The clone carrying this T cell receptor (beta chain) was detected many times. Arm-PCR of CDR3 regions with iRepertoire HTBI primers generated TCR beta libraries. TCRdb re-called the multiplex PCR reads through MiXCR, storing one row per CDR3 protein. The table lists 450,000 to 650,000 distinct CDR3 sequences, 15% to 20% of them singletons. The CDR3 loop spans 17 amino acids. V was pared by 0 bases and J by 0 bases, with 12 bases between. The germline gives CDR1 SNHLY, CDR2 FYNNEI. The time point denotes: newly diagnosed GD, antithyroid drugs for less than 3 months. Construction of the TCR library relied on RNA isolated from PBMCs. The diagnosis of Graves' disease used American Thyroid Association guidelines. The data originate from a study of regulatory T cells in long-lasting Graves disease. These sequences were also reported in another study, on T cells in Graves' hyperthyroidism and ophthalmopathy.

The source material was peripheral blood mononuclear cells (PBMCs), sampled at new diagnosis, from a patient treated with antithyroid drugs. This clonotype was obtained from a middle-aged woman with Graves disease. The chain links TRBV2 to TRBJ2-1; D call uncertain. The CDR3 is CASSEARGIGSYNEQFF. DNA for the CDR3: TGTGCCAGCAGTGAAGCGCGTGGGATAGGCTCCTACAATGAGCAGTTCTTC.